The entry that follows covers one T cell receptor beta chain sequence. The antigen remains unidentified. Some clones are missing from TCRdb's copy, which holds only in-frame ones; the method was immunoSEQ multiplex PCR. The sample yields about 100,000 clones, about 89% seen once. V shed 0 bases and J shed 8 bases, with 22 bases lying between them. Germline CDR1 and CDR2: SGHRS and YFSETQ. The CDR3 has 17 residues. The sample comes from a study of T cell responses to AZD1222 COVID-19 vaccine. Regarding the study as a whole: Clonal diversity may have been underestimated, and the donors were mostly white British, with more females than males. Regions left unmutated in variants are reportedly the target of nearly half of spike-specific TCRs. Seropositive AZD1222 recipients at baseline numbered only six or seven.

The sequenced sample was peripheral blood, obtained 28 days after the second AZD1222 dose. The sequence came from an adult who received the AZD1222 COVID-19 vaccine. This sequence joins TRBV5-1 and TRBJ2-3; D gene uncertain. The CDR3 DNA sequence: TGCGCCAGCAGCTTGGAAGGAGTTGGAATTGGATGGGGTACGCAGTATTTT. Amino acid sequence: CASSLEGVGIGWGTQYF. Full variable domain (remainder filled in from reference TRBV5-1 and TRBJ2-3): KAGVTQTPRYLIKTRGQQVTLSCSPISGHRSVSWYQQTPGQGLQFLFEYFSETQRNKGNFPGRFSGRQFSNSRSEMNVSTLELGDSALYLCASSLEGVGIGWGTQYFGPGTRLTVL.